The rows below give T cell receptor beta chains drawn from one sample of a study of T-cell reconstitution after alpha-beta-depleted transplantation in children. Each CDR3 protein is one row after TCRdb ran MiXCR on the PCR reads. The data hold under 300,000 distinct CDR3 sequences, with 9% to 10% observed a single time. The sample was PBMCs from the stem cell graft donor, taken from the stem cell graft. These receptors came from a human donor who donated a stem cell graft to a child with SCID. The conserved cysteine and the conserved F or W are not part of the CDR3 here. The order of the fields is clone size, V gene, J gene, CDR3 protein. The size field is filled for only some rows; it gives once, few, many or a size class.

>NA|TRBV5-1|TRBJ1-2
ASSLGHRDSGFYT
>NA|TRBV12-3/TRBV12-4|TRBJ1-4
ASSSNRGWGEKLF
>many|TRBV5-1|TRBJ2-3
ASTAGAVSTDTQY
>many|TRBV3-1|TRBJ2-1
ASSPTVGFNEQF
>many|TRBV4-3|TRBJ2-7
ASSQDLSYHEQY
>many|TRBV7-3|TRBJ2-1
ASSPTYSSYNEQF
>many|TRBV3-1|TRBJ1-1
ASSHRQGGTEAF
>many|TRBV7-2|TRBJ2-3
ASSMRGQTSTDTQY
>many|TRBV10-3|TRBJ2-5
AIRNTGGETQY
>many|TRBV7-6|TRBJ2-3
ASSLALLAGGPDTQY
>many|TRBV7-8|TRBJ2-2
ASTWTGPGAGELF
>few|TRBV24-1|TRBJ2-3
ATSEDSTDTQY
>many|TRBV25-1|TRBJ2-3
ASSEYRGGRADTQY
>many|TRBV5-1|TRBJ2-2
ASSTDLGNTGELF
>many|TRBV5-1|TRBJ1-4
ASSTRQGAVDEKLF
>many|TRBV5-1|TRBJ1-2
ASRSTGARNYGYT
>many|TRBV5-1|TRBJ2-7
ASSLEPEYEQY
>many|TRBV5-1|TRBJ1-2
ASSPTGDYGYT
>few|TRBV20-1|TRBJ2-1
SARDSGRSYNEQF
>many|TRBV5-1|TRBJ2-5
ASSLVASGSQETQY
>many|TRBV5-1|TRBJ2-3
ASSALINTRINTDTQY
>many|TRBV28|TRBJ1-1
ASSPWGTGYEAF
>many|TRBV15|TRBJ2-3
ATSRDLKLRRDADTQY
>few|TRBV28|TRBJ2-3
ASSFGAGGTYTDTQY
>many|TRBV5-8|TRBJ1-2
ASSLKDREVGYT
>many|TRBV7-9|TRBJ2-3
ASSLNRDNRGTDTQY
>many|TRBV3-1|TRBJ1-2
ASSLSMGNYGYT
>once|TRBV7-3|TRBJ2-3
ASRRRTSSDTLGDTQY
>NA|TRBV11-2|TRBJ1-4
ASSLYSVPGQGTLF
>many|TRBV20-1|TRBJ2-7
SARDLARAYEQY
>many|TRBV21-1|TRBJ1-2
ASSKVVGTGRLHYGYT
>many|TRBV20-1|TRBJ1-1
SACPEEGSYIAF
>NA|TRBV29-1|TRBJ1-2
SVETVPGYGYT
>many|TRBV30|TRBJ1-3
AWKSGNTGNTIY
>many|TRBV3-1|TRBJ1-5
ASSQNSYNQPQH
>few|TRBV9|TRBJ1-2
ASSVEGGAFYGYT
>many|TRBV5-1|TRBJ2-5
ASSLAGREQETQY
>many|TRBV2|TRBJ2-2
ASTAQPGQGFGELF
>many|TRBV6-2/TRBV6-3|TRBJ2-7
ASSYSAGSYEQY
>NA|TRBV4-1|TRBJ1-1
ASSQTFIGVGTEAF
>many|TRBV5-6|TRBJ2-1
ASSPLAELGNEQF
>NA|TRBV7-3|TRBJ2-3
ASSPGTSSDTQY
>many|TRBV20-1|TRBJ1-1
SAQTGVPQAS
>many|TRBV20-1|TRBJ2-5
SATTEAQY
>many|TRBV20-1|TRBJ2-5
SASDGGETQY
>few|TRBV7-3|TRBJ2-1
ASRPTSGGGNEQF
>many|TRBV20-1|TRBJ2-1
SPGGPWNEQF
>many|TRBV14|TRBJ2-1
ASSQASYNEQF
>many|TRBV25-1|TRBJ1-1
ASSDIQGSVAEAF
>many|TRBV15|TRBJ1-6
ATSRGFGLGYNSPLH
>many|TRBV5-1|TRBJ1-6
ASSLDGVGSPLH
>many|TRBV28|TRBJ2-1
ASSPLRSNEQF
>many|TRBV20-1|TRBJ1-1
SASPQTGYTEAF
>many|TRBV20-1|TRBJ1-2
SAEGGAARSYT